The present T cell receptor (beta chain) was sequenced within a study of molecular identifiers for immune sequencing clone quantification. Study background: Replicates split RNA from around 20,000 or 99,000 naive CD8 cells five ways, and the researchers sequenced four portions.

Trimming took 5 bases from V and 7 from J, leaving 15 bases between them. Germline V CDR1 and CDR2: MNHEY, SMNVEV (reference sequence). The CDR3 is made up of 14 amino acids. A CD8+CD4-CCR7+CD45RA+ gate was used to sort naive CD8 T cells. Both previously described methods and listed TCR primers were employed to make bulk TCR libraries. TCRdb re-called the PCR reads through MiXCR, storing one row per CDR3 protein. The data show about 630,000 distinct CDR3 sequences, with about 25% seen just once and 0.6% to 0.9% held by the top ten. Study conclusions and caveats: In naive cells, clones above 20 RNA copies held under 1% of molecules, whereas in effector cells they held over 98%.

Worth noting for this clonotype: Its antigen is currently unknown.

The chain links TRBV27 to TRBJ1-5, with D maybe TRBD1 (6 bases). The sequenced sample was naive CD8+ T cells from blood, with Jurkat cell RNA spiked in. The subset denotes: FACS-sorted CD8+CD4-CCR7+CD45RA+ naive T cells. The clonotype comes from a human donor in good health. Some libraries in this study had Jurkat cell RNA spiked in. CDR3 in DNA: TGTGCCAGCAGTAAAGGGGGGGGCAGGCAGCCCCAGCATTTT. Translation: CASSKGGGRQPQHF.